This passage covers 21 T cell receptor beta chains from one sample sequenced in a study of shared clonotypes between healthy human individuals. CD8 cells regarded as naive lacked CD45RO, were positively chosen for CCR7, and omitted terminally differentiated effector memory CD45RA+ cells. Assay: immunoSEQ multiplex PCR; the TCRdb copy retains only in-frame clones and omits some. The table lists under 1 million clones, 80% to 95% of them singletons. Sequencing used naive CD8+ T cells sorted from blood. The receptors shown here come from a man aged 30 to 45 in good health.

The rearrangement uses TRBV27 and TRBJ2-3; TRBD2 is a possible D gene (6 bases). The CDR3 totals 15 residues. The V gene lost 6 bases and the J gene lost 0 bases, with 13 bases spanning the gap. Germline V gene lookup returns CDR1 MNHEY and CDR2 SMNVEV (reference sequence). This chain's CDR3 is CASRAWGTSTDTQYF. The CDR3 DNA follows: TGTGCCAGCAGAGCGTGGGGGACTAGCACAGATACGCAGTATTTT.

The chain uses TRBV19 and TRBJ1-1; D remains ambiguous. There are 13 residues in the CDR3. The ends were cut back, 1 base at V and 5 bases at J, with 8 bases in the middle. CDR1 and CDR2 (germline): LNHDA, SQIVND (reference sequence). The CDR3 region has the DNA TGTGCCAGTAGTATAGCTGAGTGGACTGAAGCTTTCTTT. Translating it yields CASSIAEWTEAFF.

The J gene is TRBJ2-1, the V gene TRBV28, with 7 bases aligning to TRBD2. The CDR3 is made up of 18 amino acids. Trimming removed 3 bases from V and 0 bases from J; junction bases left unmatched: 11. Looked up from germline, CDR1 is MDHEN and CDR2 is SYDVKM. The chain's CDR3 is CASSFSAGLQSSYNEQFF. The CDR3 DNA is TGTGCCAGCAGTTTTTCCGCGGGACTACAAAGCTCCTACAATGAGCAGTTCTTC.

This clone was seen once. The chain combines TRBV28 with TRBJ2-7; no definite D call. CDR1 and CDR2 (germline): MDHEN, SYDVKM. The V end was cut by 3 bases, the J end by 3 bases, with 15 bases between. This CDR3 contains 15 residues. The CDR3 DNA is TGTGCCAGCAGTTTCTTTTCAGACTTCAACTACGAGCAGTACTTC. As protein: CASSFFSDFNYEQYF.

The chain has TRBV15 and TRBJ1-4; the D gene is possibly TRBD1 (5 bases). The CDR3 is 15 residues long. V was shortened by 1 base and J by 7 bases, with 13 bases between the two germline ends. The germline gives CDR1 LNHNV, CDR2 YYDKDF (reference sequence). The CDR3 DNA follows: TGTGCCACCAGCAGAGGGGGCCTTGCAGGTGAAAAACTGTTTTTT. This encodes CATSRGGLAGEKLFF.

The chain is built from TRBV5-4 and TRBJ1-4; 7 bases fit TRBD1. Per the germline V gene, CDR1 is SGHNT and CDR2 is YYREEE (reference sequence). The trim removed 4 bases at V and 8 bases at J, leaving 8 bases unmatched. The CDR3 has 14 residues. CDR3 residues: CASSPRTGQEKLFF. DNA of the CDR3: TGTGCCAGCAGCCCGAGGACAGGCCAAGAAAAACTGTTTTTT.

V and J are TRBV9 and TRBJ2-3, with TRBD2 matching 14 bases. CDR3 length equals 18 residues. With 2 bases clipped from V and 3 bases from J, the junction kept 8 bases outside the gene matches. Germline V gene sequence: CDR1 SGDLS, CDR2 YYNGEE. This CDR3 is CASSVTTGLAGVTDTQYF. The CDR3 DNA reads TGTGCCAGCAGCGTGACGACGGGACTAGCGGGAGTAACAGATACGCAGTATTTT.

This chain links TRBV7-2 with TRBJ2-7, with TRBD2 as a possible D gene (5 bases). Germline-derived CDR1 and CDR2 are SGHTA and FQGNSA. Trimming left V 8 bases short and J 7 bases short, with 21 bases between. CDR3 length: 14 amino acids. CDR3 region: CASQILGDKREQYF. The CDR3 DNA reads TGTGCCAGCCAAATCCTCGGGGATAAACGGGAGCAGTACTTC.

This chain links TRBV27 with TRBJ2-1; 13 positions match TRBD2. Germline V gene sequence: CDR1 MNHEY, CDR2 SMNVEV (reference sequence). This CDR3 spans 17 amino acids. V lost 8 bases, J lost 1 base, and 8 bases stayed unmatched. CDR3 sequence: CASAAGTSGTSYNEQFF. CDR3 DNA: TGTGCCAGCGCCGCCGGGACTAGCGGGACTTCCTACAATGAGCAGTTCTTC.

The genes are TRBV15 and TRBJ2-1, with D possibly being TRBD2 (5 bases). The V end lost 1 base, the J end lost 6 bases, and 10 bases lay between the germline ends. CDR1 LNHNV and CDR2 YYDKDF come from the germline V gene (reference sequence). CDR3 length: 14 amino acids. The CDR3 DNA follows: TGTGCCACCAGCAGAGGGGCCGGGATCAATGAGCAGTTCTTC. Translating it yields CATSRGAGINEQFF.

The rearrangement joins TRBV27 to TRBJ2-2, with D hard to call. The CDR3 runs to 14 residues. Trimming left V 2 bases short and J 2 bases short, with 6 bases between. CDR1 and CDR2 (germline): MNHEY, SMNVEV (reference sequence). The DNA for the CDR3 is TGTGCCAGCAGTTTAGACGGAAACACCGGGGAGCTGTTTTTT. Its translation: CASSLDGNTGELFF.

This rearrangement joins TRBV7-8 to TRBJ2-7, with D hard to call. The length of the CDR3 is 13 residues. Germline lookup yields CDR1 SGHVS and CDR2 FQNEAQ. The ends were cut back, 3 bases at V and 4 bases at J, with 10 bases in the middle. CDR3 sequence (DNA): TGTGCCAGCAGCTTTGAGAAGACATACGAGCAGTACTTC. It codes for CASSFEKTYEQYF.

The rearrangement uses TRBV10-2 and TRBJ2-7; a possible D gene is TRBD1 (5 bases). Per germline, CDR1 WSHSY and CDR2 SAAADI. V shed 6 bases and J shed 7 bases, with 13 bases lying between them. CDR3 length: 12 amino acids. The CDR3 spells CASRDTPLEQYF. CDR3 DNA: TGCGCCAGCAGGGACACCCCTCTGGAGCAGTACTTC.

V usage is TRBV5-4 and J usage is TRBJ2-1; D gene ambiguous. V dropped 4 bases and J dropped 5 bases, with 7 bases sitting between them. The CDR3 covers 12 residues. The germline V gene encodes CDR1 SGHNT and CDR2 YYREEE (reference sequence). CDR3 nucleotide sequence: TGTGCCAGCAGCATCAATGACAATGAGCAGTTCTTC. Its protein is CASSINDNEQFF.

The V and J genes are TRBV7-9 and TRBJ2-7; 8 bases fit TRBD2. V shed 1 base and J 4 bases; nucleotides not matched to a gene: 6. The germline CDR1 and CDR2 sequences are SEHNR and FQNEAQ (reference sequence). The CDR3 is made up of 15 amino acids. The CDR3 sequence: CASSLVASGPYEQYF. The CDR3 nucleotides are TGTGCCAGCAGCTTAGTGGCTAGCGGGCCGTACGAGCAGTACTTC. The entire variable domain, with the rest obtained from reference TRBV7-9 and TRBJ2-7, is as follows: DTGVSQNPRHKITKRGQNVTFRCDPISEHNRLYWYRQTLGQGPEFLTYFQNEAQLEKSRLLSDRFSAERPKGSFSTLEIQRTEQGDSAMYLCASSLVASGPYEQYFGPGTRLTVT.

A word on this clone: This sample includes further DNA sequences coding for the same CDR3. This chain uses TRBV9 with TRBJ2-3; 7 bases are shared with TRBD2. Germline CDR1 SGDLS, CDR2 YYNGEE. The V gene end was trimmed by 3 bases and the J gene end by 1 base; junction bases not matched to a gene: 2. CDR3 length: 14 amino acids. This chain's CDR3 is CASSEGRGTDTQYF. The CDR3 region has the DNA TGTGCCAGCAGCGAGGGGAGGGGCACAGATACGCAGTATTTT.

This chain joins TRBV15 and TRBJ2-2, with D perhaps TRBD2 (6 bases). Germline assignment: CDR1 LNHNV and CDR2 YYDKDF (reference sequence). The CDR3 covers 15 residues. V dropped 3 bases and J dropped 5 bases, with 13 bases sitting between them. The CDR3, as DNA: TGTGCCACCAGCAGGGCGCGGGGAAGAACCGGGGAGCTGTTTTTT. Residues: CATSRARGRTGELFF.

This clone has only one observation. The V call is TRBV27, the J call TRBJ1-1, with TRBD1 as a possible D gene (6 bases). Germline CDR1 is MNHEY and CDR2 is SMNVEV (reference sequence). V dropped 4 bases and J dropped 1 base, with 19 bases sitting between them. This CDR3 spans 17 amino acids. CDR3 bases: TGTGCCAGCAGTTCCCAAGGGGGGCGGGGAGAGAACACTGAAGCTTTCTTT. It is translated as CASSSQGGRGENTEAFF.

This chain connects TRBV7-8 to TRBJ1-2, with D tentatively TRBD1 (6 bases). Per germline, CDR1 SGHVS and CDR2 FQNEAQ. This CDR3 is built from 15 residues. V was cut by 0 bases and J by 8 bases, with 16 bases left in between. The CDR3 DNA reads TGTGCCAGCAGCTTAGCCCGTCGAGAGACAGGAGGCTACACCTTC. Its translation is CASSLARRETGGYTF.

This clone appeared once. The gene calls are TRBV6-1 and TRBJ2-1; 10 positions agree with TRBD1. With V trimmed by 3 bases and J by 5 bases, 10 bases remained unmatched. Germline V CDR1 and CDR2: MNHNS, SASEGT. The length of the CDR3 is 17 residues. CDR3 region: CASSEGTGDKGNNEQFF. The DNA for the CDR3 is TGTGCCAGCAGTGAGGGGACAGGGGATAAAGGGAACAATGAGCAGTTCTTC.

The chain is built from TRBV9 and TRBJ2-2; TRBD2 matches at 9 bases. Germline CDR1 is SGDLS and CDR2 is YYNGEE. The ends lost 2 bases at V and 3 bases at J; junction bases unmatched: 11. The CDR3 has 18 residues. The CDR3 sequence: CASSVPRASGTDTGELFF. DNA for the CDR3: TGTGCCAGCAGCGTCCCCAGGGCTAGCGGGACGGACACCGGGGAGCTGTTTTTT.